A single sample is the source of the 5 T cell receptor beta chains below, sequenced in a study of human thymus T cells. Resections from corrective heart surgery provided thymus tissue. Clones were read by immunoSEQ multiplex PCR, and TCRdb kept only the in-frame ones, dropping some. The sample carries 86,000 or so clones, around 96% recorded once. Sequenced: thymus tissue. Source of these receptors: a boy younger than two with a congenital heart defect but otherwise immunologically healthy.

The genes are TRBV5-1 and TRBJ2-1; D is unresolved. CDR1 and CDR2 from the germline V gene are SGHRS and YFSETQ. The CDR3 is 14 amino acids. Trimming pared 4 bases from V and 10 bases from J, leaving 18 bases between. The CDR3 nucleotides are TGCGCCAGCAGCGTCGACGGCAAGGGTGGGGAGCAGTTCTTC. It specifies CASSVDGKGGEQFF. Full variable domain (outside the CDR3, taken from reference TRBV5-1 and TRBJ2-1): KAGVTQTPRYLIKTRGQQVTLSCSPISGHRSVSWYQQTPGQGLQFLFEYFSETQRNKGNFPGRFSGRQFSNSRSEMNVSTLELGDSALYLCASSVDGKGGEQFFGPGTRLTVL.

The J gene is TRBJ2-7, the V gene TRBV7-8, with D possibly matching TRBD2 (5 bases). The CDR3 extends over 15 amino acids. In germline, CDR1 is SGHVS, CDR2 FQNEAQ. V dropped 1 base and J dropped 0 bases, with 10 bases sitting between them. The CDR3 DNA sequence: TGTGCCAGCAGCTTAGTACGGACTTTCTCCTACGAGCAGTACTTC. It yields the protein CASSLVRTFSYEQYF.

The rearrangement links TRBV10-2 to TRBJ1-5, with TRBD1 as a possible D gene (5 bases). The CDR3 sequence is 15 residues long. CDR1 and CDR2 from the germline V gene are WSHSY and SAAADI. Trimming shortened V by 4 bases and J by 1 base, and 11 bases separated the two germline ends. The CDR3 loop is CASSVSGESNQPQHF. The CDR3 coding sequence is TGCGCCAGCAGTGTGTCGGGGGAGAGCAATCAGCCCCAGCATTTT.

V usage is TRBV28 and J usage is TRBJ1-5; weak D call: TRBD1 (5 bases). This CDR3 is built from 13 residues. With 8 bases removed from V and 7 bases from J, the gap between germline ends came to 15 bases. Germline-derived CDR1 and CDR2 are MDHEN and SYDVKM. In nucleotides, the CDR3 is TGTGCCAGCCGCGACCTTGGGGGGCAGCCCCAGCATTTT. Translated: CASRDLGGQPQHF.

Here the CDR3 reads CASGGGRGTEAFF. CDR3 coding DNA: TGTGCCAGCGGCGGGGGACGGGGCACTGAAGCTTTCTTT. V and J are TRBV6-1 and TRBJ1-1; possibly TRBD1 for D (5 bases). Trimming cost V 8 bases and J 4 bases, with 14 bases left between them. The CDR3 extends over 13 amino acids. The V gene's germline CDR1 is MNHNS and CDR2 SASEGT.